Listed below are T cell receptor beta chains from one sample, sequenced in a study of tumor T cells in aggressive B-cell lymphoma. Profiled with immunoSEQ multiplex PCR; TCRdb holds only in-frame clones, not every one. The data show over 1,500 clones, roughly 86% seen once. The sample taken for sequencing was tumor tissue. All receptors come from an adult with diffuse large B cell lymphoma. The CDR3 runs from the conserved cysteine through the conserved F or W. The order of the fields is D gene, clone size, V gene, J gene, CDR3 protein, CDR3 DNA. D genes are given only for firm matches. Clone size is given for some rows only: seen once, a few or many times, or a class if the clone is expanded.

>TRBD1|.|TRBV2|TRBJ1-5
CASTGTVNQPQHF
TGTGCCAGCACCGGGACAGTGAATCAGCCCCAGCATTTT
>.|.|TRBV5-1|TRBJ1-2
CASSLQGNYGYTF
TGCGCCAGCAGCTTACAGGGAAACTATGGCTACACCTTC
>.|.|TRBV2|TRBJ1-5
CASRRGANQPQHF
TGTGCCAGCAGACGGGGGGCCAATCAGCCCCAGCATTTT
>TRBD1|.|TRBV4-2|TRBJ1-4
CASSLRIQGENEKLFF
TGTGCCAGCAGCCTTCGAATACAGGGGGAGAATGAAAAACTGTTTTTT
>.|.|TRBV6-5|TRBJ2-6
CASSSWRGANVLTF
TGTGCCAGCAGTTCCTGGAGAGGGGCCAACGTCCTGACTTTC
>.|once|TRBV9|TRBJ1-4
CASSVAGGTHEKLFF
TGTGCCAGCAGCGTAGCAGGAGGTACCCATGAAAAACTGTTTTTT
>.|.|TRBV7-8|TRBJ2-5
CTSSGRGGGETQYF
TGTACCAGCAGTGGGAGGGGGGGCGGTGAGACCCAGTACTTC
>TRBD1|.|TRBV28|TRBJ1-3
CASSSNPGQDSGNTIYF
TGTGCCAGCAGTTCAAATCCGGGACAGGATTCTGGAAACACCATATATTTT
>TRBD1|.|TRBV2|TRBJ1-6
CASSSRTGGAYNSPLHF
TGTGCCAGCAGTTCCCGGACAGGGGGCGCTTATAATTCACCCCTCCACTTT
>TRBD2|.|TRBV5-1|TRBJ2-1
CASSFSGGSSYNEQFF
TGCGCCAGCAGCTTTAGCGGGGGGAGCTCCTACAATGAGCAGTTCTTC
>TRBD2|.|TRBV7-9|TRBJ2-1
CASSILAGEYNEQFF
TGTGCCAGCAGCATACTAGCGGGAGAGTACAATGAGCAGTTCTTC
>.|.|TRBV29-1|TRBJ1-2
CSDSRDFQDYGYTF
TGCAGCGATAGCCGGGACTTCCAGGACTATGGCTACACCTTC
>.|hyperexpanded|TRBV7-3|TRBJ1-3
CASSLSGGYGNTIYF
TGTGCCAGCAGTCTATCGGGGGGGTACGGAAACACCATATATTTT
>.|.|TRBV5-1|TRBJ1-1
CASSEGFRAFF
TGCGCCAGCAGCGAGGGATTCCGAGCTTTCTTT
>.|.|TRBV6-6|TRBJ2-7
CASSYGTERDF
TGTGCCAGCAGTTACGGCACAGAAAGAGACTTC
>TRBD1|.|TRBV28|TRBJ1-3
CASSRDRGNSGNTIYF
TGTGCCAGCAGTCGGGACAGGGGTAACTCTGGAAACACCATATATTTT
>.|.|TRBV11-2|TRBJ1-3
CASSSQGTSSGNTIYF
TGTGCCAGCAGCTCCCAGGGTACCAGCTCTGGAAACACCATATATTTT
>TRBD1|few|TRBV7-9|TRBJ1-5
CASSLDRGGNQPQHF
TGTGCCAGCAGCTTGGACAGGGGTGGGAATCAGCCCCAGCATTTT
>.|.|TRBV29-1|TRBJ2-7
CSVLGPQRQDTFYEQYF
TGCAGCGTCCTGGGCCCCCAAAGACAGGACACTTTCTACGAGCAGTACTTC
>TRBD2|once|TRBV27|TRBJ2-5
CASNLPGGQETQYF
TGTGCCAGCAATTTACCGGGGGGTCAGGAGACCCAGTACTTC
>TRBD2|.|TRBV11-3|TRBJ2-1
CASSPSGTSGPGDEQFF
TGTGCCAGCAGCCCTTCTGGGACTAGCGGGCCAGGGGATGAGCAGTTCTTC
>.|.|TRBV5-1|TRBJ1-2
CASSPGPRGYGYTF
TGCGCCAGCAGCCCTGGACCAAGGGGCTATGGCTACACCTTC
>TRBD1|.|TRBV2|TRBJ1-4
CASSWDRREKLFF
TGTGCCAGCAGCTGGGACAGACGGGAAAAACTGTTTTTT
>.|.|TRBV2|TRBJ2-7
CASSRDTGYYEQYF
TGTGCCAGCAGTAGGGACACGGGGTACTACGAGCAGTACTTC
>TRBD1|few|TRBV7-2|TRBJ2-7
CASSQDRGGGDDYEQYF
TGTGCCAGCAGCCAGGACAGGGGCGGCGGGGACGACTACGAGCAGTACTTC
>.|.|TRBV7-2|TRBJ2-1
CASSLAGNNEQFF
TGTGCCAGCAGCTTGGCGGGGAACAATGAGCAGTTCTTC
>.|.|TRBV2|TRBJ2-1
CASTQEGNEQFF
TGTGCCAGCACACAGGAGGGCAATGAGCAGTTCTTC
>TRBD1|.|TRBV19|TRBJ1-1
CASRRTGGTKAFF
TGTGCCAGTCGAAGAACAGGGGGCACTAAAGCTTTCTTT
>.|.|TRBV19|TRBJ1-2
CASSFTGFYGYTF
TGTGCCAGTAGTTTCACAGGGTTCTATGGCTACACTTTC
>TRBD2|.|TRBV28|TRBJ2-1
CASSGQRGGSYNEQFF
TGTGCCAGCAGTGGCCAGCGGGGGGGATCCTACAATGAGCAGTTCTTC
>TRBD1|few|TRBV7-9|TRBJ2-7
CASSLDRTGIYEQYF
TGTGCCAGCAGCTTAGACAGGACAGGGATTTACGAGCAGTACTTC
>.|.|TRBV5-4|TRBJ1-1
CASSLDREGNTEAFF
TGTGCCAGCAGCTTGGACAGGGAGGGGAACACTGAAGCTTTCTTT
>.|once|TRBV5-1|TRBJ1-3
CASSSGDAGNTIYF
TGCGCCAGCAGCTCGGGGGATGCTGGAAACACCATATATTTT